The 31 T cell receptor beta chains in this list originate from one sample, sequenced in a study of sequential checkpoint blockade in melanoma. Noted treatment: randomized to nivolumab then ipilimumab (arm A) or the reverse (arm B). The repertoire was sequenced with immunoSEQ multiplex PCR; TCRdb's copy has only in-frame clones and lacks some. The data contain 3,000 to 4,500 clones, more than 20% of them singletons. The material was tumor tissue (inferred from file names), obtained from a patient given nivolumab and ipilimumab in sequence. The source is a human donor with melanoma.

The V and J genes are TRBV11-3 and TRBJ2-2, with 8 bases aligning to TRBD1. The CDR3 sequence is 15 residues long. The junction had 8 bases not matched to a gene; V was cut back by 5 bases and J by 6 bases. CDR1 is SGHNT and CDR2 is YENEEA in the germline V gene. CDR3 DNA: TGTGCCAGCAGCCCGGACAGGGTTAAGGCCGGGGAGCTGTTTTTT. It specifies CASSPDRVKAGELFF.

The chain uses TRBV10-3 and TRBJ1-6; 8 nucleotides line up with TRBD1. The CDR3 is 14 amino acids. Germline V lookup: CDR1 ENHRY, CDR2 SYGVKD. The V gene end was trimmed by 3 bases and the J gene end by 11 bases; junction bases not matched to a gene: 6. CDR3 residues: CAISEGRGRTPLHF. CDR3 sequence (DNA): TGTGCCATCAGTGAAGGCAGGGGGCGGACACCCCTCCACTTT.

This clone was detected only a few times. The rearrangement joins TRBV28 to TRBJ2-5; 8 bases agree with TRBD2. Germline V CDR1 and CDR2: MDHEN, SYDVKM. V lost 6 bases and J lost 6; bases outside the gene matches: 18. CDR3 length equals 17 residues. Here the CDR3 DNA reads TGTGCCAGCAGGTCCCTCGGCGGGGGGCCTCGATTCCAGACCCAGTACTTC. Amino acid sequence: CASRSLGGGPRFQTQYF. Complete variable domain (other parts from reference TRBV28 and TRBJ2-5): DVKVTQSSRYLVKRTGEKVFLECVQDMDHENMFWYRQDPGLGLRLIYFSYDVKMKEKGDIPEGYSVSREKKERFSLILESASTNQTSMYLCASRSLGGGPRFQTQYFGPGTRLLVL.

The table lists this clone with a few counts. This chain joins TRBV29-1 and TRBJ2-1, with TRBD1 matching over 7 bases. CDR1 and CDR2 (germline): SQVTM, ANQGSEA. This CDR3 comprises 13 residues. The J segment lost 7 bases and the V segment lost 4 bases, leaving 7 bases of the junction unmatched. CDR3 sequence reads: CSVAALQGNEQFF. The CDR3 DNA follows: TGCAGCGTTGCGGCACTACAGGGGAATGAGCAGTTCTTC.

This clone is large (0.1 to 1%) in the sample. The V and J genes are TRBV19 and TRBJ1-2, with D unresolved. Germline V CDR1 and CDR2: LNHDA, SQIVND (reference sequence). Between the trimmed V and J ends, which lost 0 bases and 4 bases, there was a span of 6 bases. The length of the CDR3 is 13 residues. The CDR3 region has the DNA TGTGCCAGTAGTATAGACCGTGTCTATGGCTACACCTTC. Translating it yields CASSIDRVYGYTF.

Only a few counts were recorded for this clone. The rearrangement joins TRBV6-8 to TRBJ2-7; 10 nucleotides match TRBD1. Germline V gene data show CDR1 as MNHGY and CDR2 as SAAAGT. The CDR3 extends over 15 amino acids. V was clipped by 5 bases and J by 7 bases; unmatched bases: 11. The CDR3 sequence is CASSPSDRGLGEQYF. In DNA, the CDR3 is TGTGCCAGCAGTCCCTCAGACAGGGGGCTCGGAGAGCAGTACTTC.

This clone turned up a few times. The V gene is TRBV6-8, the J gene TRBJ2-1, with D tentatively TRBD1 (5 bases). Between the trimmed V and J ends, which lost 8 bases and 2 bases, there was a span of 13 bases. Looked up from germline, CDR1 is MNHGY and CDR2 is SAAAGT. The CDR3 covers 14 residues. CDR3 residues: CASSGRATYNEQFF. In DNA, the CDR3 is TGTGCCAGCTCCGGCAGGGCAACCTACAATGAGCAGTTCTTC.

This clone was detected many times. The V call is TRBV9, the J call TRBJ2-3; D possibly corresponds to TRBD2 (6 bases). This CDR3 is built from 15 residues. The germline gives CDR1 SGDLS, CDR2 YYNGEE. Trimming stripped 4 bases from V and 2 bases from J, with 14 bases between. CDR3 nucleotides: TGTGCCAGCAGCCTAGGGACTGGGACCACAGATACGCAGTATTTT. As protein: CASSLGTGTTDTQYF.

The chain couples TRBV5-1 to TRBJ2-2; D gene unclear. The CDR3 has 15 residues. The V end was cut by 0 bases, the J end by 2 bases, with 8 bases between. The germline V gene encodes CDR1 SGHRS and CDR2 YFSETQ. The CDR3 region has the DNA TGCGCCAGCAGCTTGGGGGCAGCTAACACCGGGGAGCTGTTTTTT. Its translation is CASSLGAANTGELFF.

The chain uses TRBV18 and TRBJ1-1; D is undetermined. Trimming stripped 1 base from V and 4 bases from J, with 10 bases between. This CDR3 spans 14 amino acids. Germline CDR1 KGHSH, CDR2 LQKENI. The CDR3 DNA sequence: TGTGCCAGCTCACCACAGGGTAGAGGCACTGAAGCTTTCTTT. Protein: CASSPQGRGTEAFF.

This clone has more than one count but fewer than ten. This chain links TRBV6-8 with TRBJ2-7, with TRBD2 identical over 8 bases. Germline V gene sequence: CDR1 MNHGY, CDR2 SAAAGT. With V trimmed by 4 bases and J by 6 bases, 11 bases remained unmatched. CDR3 size: 15 residues. CDR3 DNA sequence: TGTGCCAGCAGTTTGGGGGGACTAGGAACCCCCGAGCAGTACTTC. This translates into CASSLGGLGTPEQYF.

The sample holds many counts of this clone. The CDR3 is CASSLGFLKGTFYGYTF. The DNA of the CDR3 is TGTGCCAGCAGCTTAGGTTTCTTGAAAGGAACCTTCTATGGCTACACCTTC. The chain employs TRBV11-3 and TRBJ1-2; no reliable D call. Between the trimmed V and J ends, which lost 1 base and 4 bases, there was a span of 19 bases. CDR3 size: 17 residues. Per germline, CDR1 SGHNT and CDR2 YENEEA.

This clone was counted at least ten times. The gene calls are TRBV2 and TRBJ1-1; D is uncertain. Per the germline V gene, CDR1 is SNHLY and CDR2 is FYNNEI. The CDR3 is made up of 14 amino acids. V was shortened by 6 bases and J by 0 bases, with 11 bases between the two germline ends. CDR3 region: CASSRPGLNTEAFF. CDR3 in DNA: TGTGCCAGCAGCCGTCCAGGACTGAACACTGAAGCTTTCTTT.

In its sample, this clone was seen a few times. The chain is built from TRBV6-8 and TRBJ1-5, with 8 bases that match TRBD1. This CDR3 is 15 amino acids long. Germline values: CDR1 MNHGY, CDR2 SAAAGT. V dropped 5 bases and J dropped 2; count of bases not matched to a gene: 5. The CDR3: CASSVPGQGNQPQHF. In nucleotides, the CDR3 is TGTGCCAGCAGTGTGCCGGGACAGGGCAATCAGCCCCAGCATTTT.

This clone showed up just a few times. The chain employs TRBV5-1 and TRBJ2-5; 10 nucleotides align to TRBD2. From germline, CDR1 is SGHRS and CDR2 YFSETQ. The CDR3 spans 14 residues. V shed 6 bases, J shed 2 bases, and the junction held 4 bases outside the gene matches. CDR3 coding DNA: TGCGCCAGCAAGGGGACTAGCGTTCAAGAGACCCAGTACTTC. Translating it yields CASKGTSVQETQYF.

This clone has ten or more counts. The gene calls are TRBV9 and TRBJ2-3; 12 bases align to TRBD2. V shed 4 bases, J shed 4 bases, and the junction held 7 bases outside the gene matches. CDR1 is SGDLS and CDR2 is YYNGEE in the germline V gene. The CDR3 spans 16 residues. CDR3 DNA: TGTGCCAGCAGCCCCCTAGCGGGGGGGGAGGCAGATACGCAGTATTTT. It is translated as CASSPLAGGEADTQYF.

This clone qualifies as medium-sized. Germline is not matched at one junction end, which may reflect a read error. The rearrangement joins TRBV6-8 to TRBJ1-2; 7 nucleotides agree with TRBD1. CDR3 length: 15 residues. Germline CDR1 is MNHGY and CDR2 is SAAAGT. The CDR3 loop is CAISATGRANYGYTF. The CDR3 DNA reads TGTGCCATCAGTGCGACAGGGAGGGCCAACTATGGCTACACCTTC.

This clone is classed as medium-sized. The chain recombines TRBV11-3 with TRBJ1-2, with D possibly being TRBD1 (5 bases). V was cut by 5 bases and J by 1 base, with 23 bases left in between. This CDR3 has 18 residues. Germline CDR1 reads SGHNT; CDR2 reads YENEEA. The CDR3 nucleotides read TGTGCCAGCAGCCGGGTCGGGACCGGACAACTCTTTAACTATGGCTACACCTTC. Translated: CASSRVGTGQLFNYGYTF.

This chain connects TRBV9 to TRBJ2-3, with 12 bases that match TRBD2. V lost 0 bases and J lost 1; bases outside the gene matches: 6. CDR3 length: 18 amino acids. CDR1 SGDLS and CDR2 YYNGEE come from the germline V gene. The CDR3: CASSVVASGGAGTDTQYF. The CDR3 DNA reads as TGTGCCAGCAGCGTAGTCGCTAGCGGGGGGGCGGGCACAGATACGCAGTATTTT.

This chain joins TRBV19 and TRBJ1-5; tentative D call: TRBD1 (5 bases). In germline, CDR1 is LNHDA, CDR2 SQIVND (reference sequence). The CDR3 has 15 amino acids. The ends were cut back, 3 bases at V and 2 bases at J, with 11 bases in the middle. The CDR3 protein is CASSISRAGNQPQHF. CDR3 in DNA: TGTGCCAGTAGTATTAGCAGGGCGGGCAATCAGCCCCAGCATTTT.

This chain joins TRBV11-3 and TRBJ1-4; 8 nucleotides line up with TRBD1. This CDR3 is built from 15 residues. Trimming took 6 bases from V and 8 from J; bases not matched to a gene: 11. Germline-derived CDR1 and CDR2 are SGHNT and YENEEA. CDR3 sequence (DNA): TGTGCCAGCAGTCCCCACCGGGACAGGCGGGAAAAACTGTTTTTT. This codes for CASSPHRDRREKLFF.

The chain employs TRBV10-1 and TRBJ2-3, with 9 bases matching TRBD2. The CDR3 covers 17 residues. Germline assignment: CDR1 WNHNN and CDR2 SYGVQD (reference sequence). J lost 5 bases, V lost 3 bases, and 12 bases had no gene match. Here the CDR3 reads CASSDTHAGGFVDTQYF. CDR3 nucleotide sequence: TGCGCCAGCAGTGATACCCATGCGGGGGGGTTCGTAGATACGCAGTATTTT.

This clone was picked up many times. This chain links TRBV11-3 with TRBJ2-7; D ambiguous. This CDR3 is 16 amino acids long. Germline CDR1 reads SGHNT; CDR2 reads YENEEA. The V and J ends lost 3 bases and 0 bases respectively, with 15 bases between them. The CDR3 DNA reads TGTGCCAGCAGCTTGACCGACGCAAGGAGCTCCTACGAGCAGTACTTC. This translates into CASSLTDARSSYEQYF.

This clone has only one observation. The V gene is TRBV5-1, the J gene TRBJ2-3; TRBD1 aligns across 9 bases. The junction had 6 bases not matched to a gene; V was cut back by 2 bases and J by 5 bases. The germline V gene has CDR1 SGHRS and CDR2 YFSETQ. This CDR3 comprises 15 residues. CDR3 DNA: TGCGCCAGCAGCTTTACAGGGGGCGCAGGAGATACGCAGTATTTT. Its protein product is CASSFTGGAGDTQYF. The whole variable domain, filled in from reference TRBV5-1 and TRBJ2-3, reads KAGVTQTPRYLIKTRGQQVTLSCSPISGHRSVSWYQQTPGQGLQFLFEYFSETQRNKGNFPGRFSGRQFSNSRSEMNVSTLELGDSALYLCASSFTGGAGDTQYFGPGTRLTVL.

This clone counts as medium-sized. J is TRBJ1-3 and V is TRBV6-8; D is ambiguous. The CDR3 has 13 amino acids. Trimming removed 10 bases at V and 0 bases at J, with 10 bases between. The V gene's germline CDR1 is MNHGY and CDR2 SAAAGT. The CDR3: CATTASSGNTIYF. CDR3 in DNA: TGTGCCACCACAGCTTCCTCTGGAAACACCATATATTTT.

By proportion, this clone is medium-sized. The V gene is TRBV11-3, the J gene TRBJ2-1, with 13 bases fitting TRBD2. The V gene end was trimmed by 3 bases and the J gene end by 9 bases; junction bases not matched to a gene: 5. This CDR3 has 15 residues. CDR1 SGHNT and CDR2 YENEEA come from the germline V gene. The CDR3 is CASSFTSGGAGEQFF. DNA of the CDR3: TGTGCCAGCAGCTTCACTAGCGGGGGGGCGGGTGAGCAGTTCTTC.

The chain couples TRBV19 to TRBJ2-6; perhaps TRBD1 as D (5 bases). CDR1 and CDR2 (germline): LNHDA, SQIVND (reference sequence). This CDR3 contains 14 residues. Trimming left V 10 bases short and J 3 bases short, with 13 bases between. The CDR3 DNA reads TGTGCCACCAAAATAGGGGTTGGGGCCAACGTCCTGACTTTC. Translated, it gives CATKIGVGANVLTF.

This clone is classed as medium-sized. The V gene is TRBV6-8, the J gene TRBJ2-2, with D unresolved. Looked up from germline, CDR1 is MNHGY and CDR2 is SAAAGT. The CDR3 spans 16 residues. Trimming shortened V by 2 bases and J by 2 bases, and 12 bases separated the two germline ends. CDR3 amino acids: CASSYLANYNTGELFF. CDR3 nucleotides: TGTGCCAGCAGTTACCTGGCCAATTATAACACCGGGGAGCTGTTTTTT.

The CDR3 nucleotides are TGCGCCAGCAGCTTGCGGGGCCCCAACACTGAAGCTTTCTTT. Translating it yields CASSLRGPNTEAFF. J is TRBJ1-1 and V is TRBV5-1, with D perhaps matching TRBD1 (5 bases). V dropped 1 base and J dropped 2 bases, with 9 bases sitting between them. Germline loops: CDR1 SGHRS, CDR2 YFSETQ. CDR3 size: 14 residues.

This chain uses TRBV6-8 with TRBJ2-4, with 9 bases aligning to TRBD2. The CDR3 contains 19 residues. Germline loops: CDR1 MNHGY, CDR2 SAAAGT. Trimming removed 4 bases from V and 7 bases from J; junction bases left unmatched: 20. The CDR3 reads CASSSRRSGTSPTRNIQYF. The CDR3 coding sequence is TGTGCCAGCAGTTCGAGGAGGTCCGGGACTAGCCCCACGAGGAACATTCAGTACTTC.

This clone has only a few counts. The genes are TRBV19 and TRBJ1-5; a possible D gene is TRBD1 (6 bases). The V gene's germline CDR1 is LNHDA and CDR2 SQIVND (reference sequence). Trimming left V 4 bases short and J 0 bases short, with 10 bases between. CDR3 length: 15 residues. CDR3 nucleotide sequence: TGTGCCAGTAGTACAGGGGACTATAGCAATCAGCCCCAGCATTTT. Translation gives CASSTGDYSNQPQHF.